The sequence of this T cell receptor beta chain was determined in a study of blood T cell repertoires in COVID-19. Study information: The United States, Italy and Spain supplied acute and convalescent COVID-19 samples. From T cells, B-cell-depleted T cells, or PBMCs came the material, which was cDNA or gDNA.

The CDR3 covers 15 residues. Trimming removed 0 bases at V and 8 bases at J, with 14 bases between. Germline V gene data show CDR1 as MNHEY and CDR2 as SVGAGI. The assay was immunoSEQ multiplex PCR, and TCRdb's table has in-frame clones only and misses some. The table lists about 260,000 clones, about 80% of them singletons. Sequencing was performed on peripheral blood. This sequence joins TRBV6-5 and TRBJ2-1, with D possibly matching TRBD2 (6 bases). This TCR was sampled from a woman of 80 years or more with acute or convalescent COVID-19. The CDR3: CASSYSGGDVYEQFF. CDR3 nucleotides: TGTGCCAGCAGTTACTCGGGGGGTGACGTCTATGAGCAGTTCTTC.